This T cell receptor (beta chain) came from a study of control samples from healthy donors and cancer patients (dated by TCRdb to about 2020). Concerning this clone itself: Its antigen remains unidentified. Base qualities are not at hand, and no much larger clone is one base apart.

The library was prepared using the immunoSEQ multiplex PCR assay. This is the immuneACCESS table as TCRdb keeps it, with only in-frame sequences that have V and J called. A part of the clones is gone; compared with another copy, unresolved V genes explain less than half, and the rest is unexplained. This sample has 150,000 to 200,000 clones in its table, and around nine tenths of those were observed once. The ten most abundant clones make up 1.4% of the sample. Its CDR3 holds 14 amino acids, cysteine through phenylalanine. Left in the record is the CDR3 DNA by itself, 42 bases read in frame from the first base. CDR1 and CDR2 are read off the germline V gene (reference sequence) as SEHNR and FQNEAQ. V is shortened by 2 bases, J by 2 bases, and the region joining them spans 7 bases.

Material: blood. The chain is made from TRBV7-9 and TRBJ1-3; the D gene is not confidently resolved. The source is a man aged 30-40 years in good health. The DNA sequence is TGTGCCAGCAGCTTAAGTGGGGCTGGAAACACCATATATTTT. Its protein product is CASSLSGAGNTIYF.